This T cell receptor beta chain was profiled in a study of CD8 T cells in ankylosing spondylitis. The CDR3 extends over 17 amino acids. In germline, CDR1 is MGHRA, CDR2 YSYEKL. The V and J ends lost 1 base and 3 bases respectively, with 17 bases between them. Making use of molecular barcodes, quantitative 5'-RACE generated TCR beta libraries. TCRdb reanalysed the 5' RACE reads using MiXCR and keeps one entry per CDR3 protein. The sample lists 300,000 to 400,000 distinct CDR3 sequences; approximately 22% were seen once. Study outcomes and limitations: Clones tied to disease were said to be significantly enriched in matched ankylosing spondylitis synovial fluid.

About this clonotype itself: Its matching antigen is unknown.

Sequencing was done on a sample of blood, either unsorted or a sorted T cell fraction (not recorded which). The origin of this receptor is a male donor with ankylosing spondylitis or in good health (not recorded which). The J gene is TRBJ2-3, the V gene TRBV4-1; D may be TRBD1 (5 bases). DNA of the CDR3: TGCGCCAGCAGCCAAGTGCAAGGGGCGTTGGGAACAGATACGCAGTATTTT. It yields the protein CASSQVQGALGTDTQYF.